This passage covers 31 T cell receptor beta chains from one sample sequenced in a study of monozygotic twins with inflammatory bowel disease. TCRdb processed the 5' RACE reads again and assigns one entry to each CDR3 protein, with no DNA. The sample holds around 100,000 distinct CDR3 sequences. The sequenced sample was blood. The receptor set was obtained from a human donor with ulcerative colitis or Crohn's disease, or a healthy co-twin of an affected twin (not recorded which).

This sequence joins TRBV19 and TRBJ2-7; TCRdb picks TRBD1, but there is no DNA to check that call. Per the germline V gene, CDR1 is LNHDA and CDR2 is SQIVND (reference sequence). This CDR3 is built from 14 residues. CDR3 sequence: CASRTGTGAYEQYF.

The chain employs TRBV12-3 or TRBV12-4 and TRBJ2-5; TCRdb gives TRBD1 as the D gene, but with no DNA this cannot be confirmed. The CDR3 extends over 16 amino acids. The CDR3 region is CASSGRQGSIQETQYF.

The chain has TRBV5-1 and TRBJ1-4; TCRdb calls TRBD1, which cannot be checked without DNA. Germline V lookup: CDR1 SGHRS, CDR2 YFSETQ. The CDR3 is made up of 14 amino acids. The CDR3 reads CASSLEGGAEKLFF.

This sequence joins TRBV5-6 and TRBJ1-6; checking the TCRdb D call of TRBD1 is not possible without DNA. CDR1 is SGHDT and CDR2 is YYEEEE in the germline V gene. The CDR3 extends over 14 amino acids. The CDR3 sequence is CASSLRDMNSPLHF.

The chain couples TRBV7-2 to TRBJ1-2; the D call of TRBD1 rests on TCRdb alone, since no DNA is present to check it. Germline V CDR1 and CDR2: SGHTA, FQGNSA. The CDR3 spans 15 residues. CDR3 in amino acids: CASSSPMGRNYGYTF.

The chain employs TRBV7-2 and TRBJ2-3; TCRdb designates TRBD1, a call that cannot be tested without DNA. The CDR3 consists of 13 residues. CDR1 SGHTA and CDR2 FQGNSA come from the germline V gene. This CDR3 is CASSTPTPVTQYF.

The chain links TRBV20-1 to TRBJ1-2. Germline CDR1 DFQATT, CDR2 SNEGSKA (reference sequence). CDR3 length: 14 residues. The CDR3 spells CSASVGGIYYGYTF.

The rearrangement uses TRBV4-1 and TRBJ2-7; TCRdb returns TRBD1, unconfirmable since there is no DNA. The CDR3 runs 13 residues. The germline V gene has CDR1 MGHRA and CDR2 YSYEKL. This CDR3 is CASTGVPGYEQYF.

This chain links TRBV11-2 with TRBJ1-4. This CDR3 has 15 residues. The germline gives CDR1 SGHAT, CDR2 FQNNGV. This CDR3 is CASSLSGAANEKLFF.

V gene TRBV27 combines with J gene TRBJ2-7; lacking DNA, the TRBD1 call made by TCRdb goes unchecked. Germline V CDR1 and CDR2: MNHEY, SMNVEV (reference sequence). This CDR3 comprises 12 residues. This CDR3 is CASGTGRWEQYF.

The rearrangement joins TRBV6-2 or TRBV6-3 to TRBJ1-1. The CDR3 has 15 residues. In germline, CDR1 is MNHEY, CDR2 SVGEGT. The CDR3 loop is CASSRTTEVRSEAFF.

The chain combines TRBV7-2 with TRBJ2-2; the TCRdb call, TRBD1, lacks DNA for checking. The CDR3 extends over 16 amino acids. CDR1 and CDR2 (germline): SGHTA, FQGNSA. CDR3 region: CASSFSGTGATGELFF.

The rearrangement joins TRBV20-1 to TRBJ2-1; the TCRdb call, TRBD2, lacks DNA for checking. The CDR3 consists of 14 residues. Germline CDR1 DFQATT, CDR2 SNEGSKA (reference sequence). This CDR3 is CSARDPPTYNEQFF.

This chain uses TRBV27 with TRBJ2-1; the TCRdb D gene call, TRBD2, has no DNA to confirm it. CDR1 MNHEY and CDR2 SMNVEV come from the germline V gene (reference sequence). The CDR3 sequence is 14 residues long. The chain's CDR3 is CASSLSGPILEQFF.

V gene TRBV7-2 combines with J gene TRBJ2-5; the D call from TCRdb, TRBD2, cannot be confirmed without DNA. This CDR3 contains 15 residues. Germline lookup yields CDR1 SGHTA and CDR2 FQGNSA. The CDR3 protein is CASSLGLAGAGTQYF. The full variable domain, in which reference TRBV7-2 and TRBJ2-5 provide the parts outside the CDR3, is GAGVSQSPSNKVTEKGKDVELRCDPISGHTALYWYRQSLGQGLEFLIYFQGNSAPDKSGLPSDRFSAERTGGSVSTLTIQRTQQEDSAVYLCASSLGLAGAGTQYFGPGTRLLVL.

The chain's CDR3 is CSAREGGSNYGYTF. V gene TRBV20-1 combines with J gene TRBJ1-2; TCRdb proposes TRBD1, but this gene call is untestable without DNA. Per the germline V gene, CDR1 is DFQATT and CDR2 is SNEGSKA (reference sequence). This CDR3 is built from 14 residues.

The chain recombines TRBV7-9 with TRBJ1-4; TCRdb picks TRBD1, but there is no DNA to check that call. CDR1 and CDR2 from the germline V gene are SEHNR and FQNEAQ (reference sequence). This CDR3 contains 13 residues. CDR3 region: CASSFGGGEKLFF.

CDR3 sequence reads: CASSYRTGTDTQYF. This rearrangement joins TRBV5-1 to TRBJ2-3. Germline loops: CDR1 SGHRS, CDR2 YFSETQ. The CDR3 is 14 residues long.

The J gene is TRBJ2-7, the V gene TRBV10-3. This CDR3 region has 15 residues. Germline loops: CDR1 ENHRY, CDR2 SYGVKD. This CDR3 reads CAISRDQGGPYEQYF.

This sequence joins TRBV7-6 and TRBJ2-3; the TRBD2 assignment by TCRdb is unverifiable without DNA. The CDR3 is 15 residues long. Germline CDR1 and CDR2: SGHVS and FNYEAQ. The CDR3 protein is CASSLVGGKVHTQYF. Variable domain in full (rest from reference TRBV7-6 and TRBJ2-3): GAGVSQSPRYKVTKRGQDVALRCDPISGHVSLYWYRQALGQGPEFLTYFNYEAQQDKSGLPNDRFSAERPEGSISTLTIQRTEQRDSAMYRCASSLVGGKVHTQYFGPGTRLTVL.

The rearrangement joins TRBV6-1 to TRBJ1-6; TCRdb's D call of TRBD1 is untestable without DNA. Germline CDR1 MNHNS, CDR2 SASEGT. This CDR3 has 15 residues. CDR3 in amino acids: CASRETGGQNSPLHF.

The rearrangement links TRBV6-2 or TRBV6-3 to TRBJ2-3; TCRdb calls TRBD2, which cannot be checked without DNA. The CDR3 extends over 13 amino acids. CDR1 is MNHEY and CDR2 is SVGEGT in the germline V gene. The CDR3 sequence is CASRQPGLAAQYF.

The rearrangement joins TRBV15 to TRBJ1-5. The germline gives CDR1 LNHNV, CDR2 YYDKDF (reference sequence). There are 13 residues in the CDR3. This chain's CDR3 is CATSRDSGQPQHF.

This chain's CDR3 is CSASFQGRGYEQYF. V usage is TRBV20-1 and J usage is TRBJ2-7; as DNA is missing, the TRBD1 call by TCRdb cannot be tested. Germline V lookup: CDR1 DFQATT, CDR2 SNEGSKA (reference sequence). CDR3 length: 14 residues.

V usage is TRBV7-2 and J usage is TRBJ1-5. In germline, CDR1 is SGHTA, CDR2 FQGNSA. CDR3 length equals 16 residues. The CDR3 protein is CASSLFGMVAIQPQHF. The whole variable domain, filled in from reference TRBV7-2 and TRBJ1-5, reads GAGVSQSPSNKVTEKGKDVELRCDPISGHTALYWYRQSLGQGLEFLIYFQGNSAPDKSGLPSDRFSAERTGGSVSTLTIQRTQQEDSAVYLCASSLFGMVAIQPQHFGDGTRLSIL.

The chain carries TRBV19 and TRBJ1-6. This CDR3 region has 15 residues. From germline, CDR1 is LNHDA and CDR2 SQIVND (reference sequence). The CDR3 region is CASKIESSYNSPLHF.

This sequence joins TRBV6-5 and TRBJ2-1; the TCRdb call, TRBD2, lacks DNA for checking. This CDR3 has 15 amino acids. The V gene's germline CDR1 is MNHEY and CDR2 SVGAGI. CDR3 region: CASSLTSGAYNEQFF.

This chain joins TRBV6-1 and TRBJ2-7; TCRdb names TRBD2, which stays unverified in the absence of DNA. Germline V gene sequence: CDR1 MNHNS, CDR2 SASEGT. This CDR3 comprises 14 residues. The CDR3 loop is CASSGRQANYEQYF.

The chain carries TRBV6-5 and TRBJ2-2. CDR3 size: 11 residues. Per the germline V gene, CDR1 is MNHEY and CDR2 is SVGAGI. The CDR3 spells CASEFTGELFF.

The J gene is TRBJ2-5, the V gene TRBV12-3 or TRBV12-4. This CDR3 comprises 11 residues. The CDR3 sequence is CASSFSGTQYF.

V gene TRBV20-1 combines with J gene TRBJ1-5. The germline CDR1 and CDR2 sequences are DFQATT and SNEGSKA (reference sequence). This CDR3 region has 14 residues. This CDR3 is CSARFGQGGLPQHF.